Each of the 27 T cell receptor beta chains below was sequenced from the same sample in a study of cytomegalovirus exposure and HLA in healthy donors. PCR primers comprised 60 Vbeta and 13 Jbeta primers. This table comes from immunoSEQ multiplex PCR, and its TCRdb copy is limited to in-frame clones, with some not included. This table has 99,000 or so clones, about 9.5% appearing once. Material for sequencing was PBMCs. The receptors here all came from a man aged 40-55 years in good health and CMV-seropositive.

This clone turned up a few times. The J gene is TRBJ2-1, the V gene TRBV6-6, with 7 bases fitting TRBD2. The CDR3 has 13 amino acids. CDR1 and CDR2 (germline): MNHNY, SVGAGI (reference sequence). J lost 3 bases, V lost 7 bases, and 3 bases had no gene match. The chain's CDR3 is CASTGGGYNEQFF. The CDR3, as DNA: TGTGCCAGCACCGGCGGGGGCTACAATGAGCAGTTCTTC.

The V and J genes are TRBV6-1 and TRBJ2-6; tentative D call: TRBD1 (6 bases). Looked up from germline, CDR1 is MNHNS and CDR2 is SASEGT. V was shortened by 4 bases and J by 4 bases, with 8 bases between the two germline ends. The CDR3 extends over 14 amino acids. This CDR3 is CASSAGTGANVLTF. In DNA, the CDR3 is TGTGCCAGCAGTGCAGGGACAGGGGCCAACGTCCTGACTTTC.

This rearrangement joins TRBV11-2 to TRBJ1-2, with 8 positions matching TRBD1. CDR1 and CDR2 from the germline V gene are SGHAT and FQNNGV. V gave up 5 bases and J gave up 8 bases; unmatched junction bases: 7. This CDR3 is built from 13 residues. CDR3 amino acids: CASSGHDRGGYTF. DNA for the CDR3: TGTGCCAGCAGCGGACACGACAGGGGCGGCTACACCTTC.

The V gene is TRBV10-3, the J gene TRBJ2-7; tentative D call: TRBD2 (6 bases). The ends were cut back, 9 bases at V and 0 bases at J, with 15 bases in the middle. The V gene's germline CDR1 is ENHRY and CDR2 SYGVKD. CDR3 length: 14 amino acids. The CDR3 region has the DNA TGTGCCATTCGCGGGGAGGAGAGCTCCTACGAGCAGTACTTC. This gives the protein CAIRGEESSYEQYF.

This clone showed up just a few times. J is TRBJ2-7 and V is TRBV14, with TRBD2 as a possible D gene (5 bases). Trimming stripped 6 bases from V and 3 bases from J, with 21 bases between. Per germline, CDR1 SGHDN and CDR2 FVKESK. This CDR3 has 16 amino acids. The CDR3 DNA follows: TGTGCCAGCAGTTCAGAGGAGGCTGTCTCTATCTACGAGCAGTACTTC. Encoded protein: CASSSEEAVSIYEQYF.

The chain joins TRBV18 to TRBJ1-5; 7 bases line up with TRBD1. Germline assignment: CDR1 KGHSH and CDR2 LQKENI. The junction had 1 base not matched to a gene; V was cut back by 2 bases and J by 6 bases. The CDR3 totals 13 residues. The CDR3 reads CASSPDRAQPQHF. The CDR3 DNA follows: TGTGCCAGCTCACCAGACAGGGCTCAGCCCCAGCATTTT. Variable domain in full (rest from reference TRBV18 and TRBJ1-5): NAGVMQNPRHLVRRRGQEARLRCSPMKGHSHVYWYRQLPEEGLKFMVYLQKENIIDESGMPKERFSAEFPKEGPSILRIQQVVRGDSAAYFCASSPDRAQPQHFGDGTRLSIL.

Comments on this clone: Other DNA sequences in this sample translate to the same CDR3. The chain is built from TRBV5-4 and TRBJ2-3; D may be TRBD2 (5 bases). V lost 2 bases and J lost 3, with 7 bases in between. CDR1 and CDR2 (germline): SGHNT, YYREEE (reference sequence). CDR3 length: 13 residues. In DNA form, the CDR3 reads TGTGCCAGCAGCTTCGGACTTACAGATACGCAGTATTTT. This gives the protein CASSFGLTDTQYF.

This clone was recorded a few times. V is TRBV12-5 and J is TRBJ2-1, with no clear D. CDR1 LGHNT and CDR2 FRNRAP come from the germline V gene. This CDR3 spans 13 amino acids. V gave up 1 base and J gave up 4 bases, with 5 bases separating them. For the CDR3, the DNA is TGTGCTAGTGGTTTGGACAGTTACAATGAGCAGTTCTTC. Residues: CASGLDSYNEQFF.

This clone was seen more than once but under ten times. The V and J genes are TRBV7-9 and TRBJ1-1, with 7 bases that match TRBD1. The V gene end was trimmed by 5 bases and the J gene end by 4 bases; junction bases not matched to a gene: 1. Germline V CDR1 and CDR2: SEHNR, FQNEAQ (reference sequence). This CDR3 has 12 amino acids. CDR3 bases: TGTGCCAGCAGCCCAGGGGGCACTGAAGCTTTCTTT. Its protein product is CASSPGGTEAFF. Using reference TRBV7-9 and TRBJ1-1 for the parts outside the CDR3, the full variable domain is DTGVSQNPRHKITKRGQNVTFRCDPISEHNRLYWYRQTLGQGPEFLTYFQNEAQLEKSRLLSDRFSAERPKGSFSTLEIQRTEQGDSAMYLCASSPGGTEAFFGQGTRLTVV.

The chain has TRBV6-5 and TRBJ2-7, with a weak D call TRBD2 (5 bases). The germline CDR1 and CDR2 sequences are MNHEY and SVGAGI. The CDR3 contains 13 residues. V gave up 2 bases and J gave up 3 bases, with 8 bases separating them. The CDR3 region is CASSYVGSYEQYF. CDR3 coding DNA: TGTGCCAGCAGTTACGTGGGGAGCTACGAGCAGTACTTC.

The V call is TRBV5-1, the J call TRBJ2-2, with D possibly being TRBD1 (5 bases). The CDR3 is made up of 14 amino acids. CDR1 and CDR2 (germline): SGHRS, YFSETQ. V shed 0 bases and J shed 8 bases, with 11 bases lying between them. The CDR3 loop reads CASSLEGAPGELFF. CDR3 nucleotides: TGCGCCAGCAGCTTGGAAGGGGCCCCGGGGGAGCTGTTTTTT.

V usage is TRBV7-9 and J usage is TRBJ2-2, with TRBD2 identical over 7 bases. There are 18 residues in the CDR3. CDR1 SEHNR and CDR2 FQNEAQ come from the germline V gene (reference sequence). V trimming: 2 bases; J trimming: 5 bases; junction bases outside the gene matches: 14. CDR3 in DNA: TGTGCCAGCAGCTTAAAATCTTCGGCGGGAGATAGGACCGGGGAGCTGTTTTTT. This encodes CASSLKSSAGDRTGELFF. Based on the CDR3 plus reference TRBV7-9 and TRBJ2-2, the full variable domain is DTGVSQNPRHKITKRGQNVTFRCDPISEHNRLYWYRQTLGQGPEFLTYFQNEAQLEKSRLLSDRFSAERPKGSFSTLEIQRTEQGDSAMYLCASSLKSSAGDRTGELFFGEGSRLTVL.

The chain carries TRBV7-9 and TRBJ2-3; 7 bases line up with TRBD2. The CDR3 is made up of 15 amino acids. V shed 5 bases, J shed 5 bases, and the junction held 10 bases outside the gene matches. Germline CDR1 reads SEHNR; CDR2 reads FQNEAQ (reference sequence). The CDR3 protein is CASSDPPGGRDTQYF. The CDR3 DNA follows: TGTGCCAGCAGCGATCCCCCGGGAGGAAGAGATACGCAGTATTTT.

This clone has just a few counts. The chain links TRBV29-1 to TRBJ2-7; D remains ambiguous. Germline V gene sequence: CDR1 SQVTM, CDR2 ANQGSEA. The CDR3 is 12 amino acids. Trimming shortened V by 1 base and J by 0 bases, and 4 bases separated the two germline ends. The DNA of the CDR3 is TGCAGCGTTGAAGGGAGCTCCTACGAGCAGTACTTC. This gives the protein CSVEGSSYEQYF.

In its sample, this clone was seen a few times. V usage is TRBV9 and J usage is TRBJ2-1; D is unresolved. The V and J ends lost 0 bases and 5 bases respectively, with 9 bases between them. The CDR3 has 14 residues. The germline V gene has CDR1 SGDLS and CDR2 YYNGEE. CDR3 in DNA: TGTGCCAGCAGCGTAGGAAGACGGGACAATGAGCAGTTCTTC. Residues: CASSVGRRDNEQFF. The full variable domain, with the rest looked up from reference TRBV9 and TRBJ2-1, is DSGVTQTPKHLITATGQRVTLRCSPRSGDLSVYWYQQSLDQGLQFLIQYYNGEERAKGNILERFSAQQFPDLHSELNLSSLELGDSALYFCASSVGRRDNEQFFGPGTRLTVL.

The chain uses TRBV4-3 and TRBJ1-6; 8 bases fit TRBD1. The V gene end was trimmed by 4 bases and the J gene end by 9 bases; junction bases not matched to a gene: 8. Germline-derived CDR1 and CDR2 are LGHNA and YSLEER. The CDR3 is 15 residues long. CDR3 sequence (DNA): TGCGCCAGCAGCCCGGACAGGGCGTACTCTTCACCCCTCCACTTT. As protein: CASSPDRAYSSPLHF.

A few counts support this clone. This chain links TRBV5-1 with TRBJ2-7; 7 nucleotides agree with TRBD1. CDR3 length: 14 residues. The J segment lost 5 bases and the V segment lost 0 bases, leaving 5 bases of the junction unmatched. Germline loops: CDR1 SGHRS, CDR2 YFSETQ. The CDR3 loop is CASSLGQGSDEQYF. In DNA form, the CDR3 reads TGCGCCAGCAGCTTGGGACAGGGATCTGACGAGCAGTACTTC. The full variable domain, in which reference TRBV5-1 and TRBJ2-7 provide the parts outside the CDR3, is KAGVTQTPRYLIKTRGQQVTLSCSPISGHRSVSWYQQTPGQGLQFLFEYFSETQRNKGNFPGRFSGRQFSNSRSEMNVSTLELGDSALYLCASSLGQGSDEQYFGPGTRLTVT.

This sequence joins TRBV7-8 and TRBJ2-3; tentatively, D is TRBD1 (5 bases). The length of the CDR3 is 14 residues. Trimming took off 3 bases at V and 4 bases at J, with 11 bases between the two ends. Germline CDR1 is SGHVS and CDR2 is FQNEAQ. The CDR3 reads CASSLDRGSDTQYF. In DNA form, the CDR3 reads TGTGCCAGCAGCTTGGATAGGGGATCAGATACGCAGTATTTT.

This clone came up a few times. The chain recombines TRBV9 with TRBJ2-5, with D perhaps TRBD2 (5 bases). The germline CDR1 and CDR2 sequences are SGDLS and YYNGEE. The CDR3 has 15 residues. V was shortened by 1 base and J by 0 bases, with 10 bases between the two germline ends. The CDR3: CASSVSTGYQETQYF. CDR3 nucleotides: TGTGCCAGCAGCGTATCCACGGGGTACCAAGAGACCCAGTACTTC. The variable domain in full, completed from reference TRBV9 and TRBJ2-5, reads DSGVTQTPKHLITATGQRVTLRCSPRSGDLSVYWYQQSLDQGLQFLIQYYNGEERAKGNILERFSAQQFPDLHSELNLSSLELGDSALYFCASSVSTGYQETQYFGPGTRLLVL.

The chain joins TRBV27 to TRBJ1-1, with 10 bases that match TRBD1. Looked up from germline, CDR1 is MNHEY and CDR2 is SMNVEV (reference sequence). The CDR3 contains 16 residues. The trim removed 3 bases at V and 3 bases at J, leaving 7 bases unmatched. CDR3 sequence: CASSFDRGQMDTEAFF. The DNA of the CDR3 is TGTGCCAGCAGTTTCGACAGGGGGCAAATGGACACTGAAGCTTTCTTT.

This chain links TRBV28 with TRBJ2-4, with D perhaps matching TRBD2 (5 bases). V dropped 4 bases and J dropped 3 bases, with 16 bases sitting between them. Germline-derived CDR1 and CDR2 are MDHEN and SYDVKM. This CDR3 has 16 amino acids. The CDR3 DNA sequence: TGTGCCAGCAGTTCATCCCTTTTCCGGGACAAAAACATTCAGTACTTC. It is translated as CASSSSLFRDKNIQYF.

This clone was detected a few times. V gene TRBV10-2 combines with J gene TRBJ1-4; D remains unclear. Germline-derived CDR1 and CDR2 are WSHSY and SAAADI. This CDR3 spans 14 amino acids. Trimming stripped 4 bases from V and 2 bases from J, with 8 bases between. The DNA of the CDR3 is TGCGCCAGCAGTGGGAGGGCTACTAATGAAAAACTGTTTTTT. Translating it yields CASSGRATNEKLFF.

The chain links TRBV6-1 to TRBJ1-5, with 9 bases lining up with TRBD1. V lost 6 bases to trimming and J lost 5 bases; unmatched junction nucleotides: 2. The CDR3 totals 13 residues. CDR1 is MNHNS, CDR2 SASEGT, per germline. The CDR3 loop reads CASRRTGDQPQHF. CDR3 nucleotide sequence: TGTGCCAGCAGGCGGACAGGGGATCAGCCCCAGCATTTT.

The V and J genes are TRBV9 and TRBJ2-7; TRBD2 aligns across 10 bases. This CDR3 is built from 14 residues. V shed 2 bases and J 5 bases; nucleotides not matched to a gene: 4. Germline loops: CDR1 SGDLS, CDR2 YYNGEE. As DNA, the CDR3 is TGTGCCAGCAGCGTGTCTAGCGGGAGTAACGAGCAGTACTTC. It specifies CASSVSSGSNEQYF.

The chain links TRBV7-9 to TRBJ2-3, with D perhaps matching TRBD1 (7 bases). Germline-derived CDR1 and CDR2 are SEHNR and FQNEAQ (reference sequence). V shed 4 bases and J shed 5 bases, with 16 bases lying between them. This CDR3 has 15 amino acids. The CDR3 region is CASSSGGQGIDTQYF. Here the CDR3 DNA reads TGTGCCAGCAGCTCAGGGGGGCAGGGGATAGATACGCAGTATTTT.

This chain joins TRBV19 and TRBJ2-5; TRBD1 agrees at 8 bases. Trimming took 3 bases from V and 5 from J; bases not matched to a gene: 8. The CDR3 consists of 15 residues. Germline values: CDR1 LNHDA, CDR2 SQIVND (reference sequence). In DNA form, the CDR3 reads TGTGCCAGTAGTATCCTCGGACAGGGCGTGGAGACCCAGTACTTC. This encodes CASSILGQGVETQYF.

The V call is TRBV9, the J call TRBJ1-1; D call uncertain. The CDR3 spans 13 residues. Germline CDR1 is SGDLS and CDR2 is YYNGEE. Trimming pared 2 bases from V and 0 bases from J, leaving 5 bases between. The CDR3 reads CASSVAVNTEAFF. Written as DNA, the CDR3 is TGTGCCAGCAGCGTGGCGGTGAACACTGAAGCTTTCTTT.